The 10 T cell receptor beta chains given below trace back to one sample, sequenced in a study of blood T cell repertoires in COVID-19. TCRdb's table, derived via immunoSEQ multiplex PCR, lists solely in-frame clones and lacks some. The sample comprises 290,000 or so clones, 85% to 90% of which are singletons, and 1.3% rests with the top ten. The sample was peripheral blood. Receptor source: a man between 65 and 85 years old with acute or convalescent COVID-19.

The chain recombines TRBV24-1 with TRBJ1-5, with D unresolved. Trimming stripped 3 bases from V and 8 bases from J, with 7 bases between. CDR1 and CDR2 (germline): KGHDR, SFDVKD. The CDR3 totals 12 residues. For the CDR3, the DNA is TGTGCCACCAGTGATCGGTCTGAGCCCCAGCATTTT. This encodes CATSDRSEPQHF.

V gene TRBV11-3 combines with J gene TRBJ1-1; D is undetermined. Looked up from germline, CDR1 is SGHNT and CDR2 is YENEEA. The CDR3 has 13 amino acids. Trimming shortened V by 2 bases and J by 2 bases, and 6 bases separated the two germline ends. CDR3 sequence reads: CASSLTPNTEAFF. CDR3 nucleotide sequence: TGTGCCAGCAGCTTAACACCAAACACTGAAGCTTTCTTT.

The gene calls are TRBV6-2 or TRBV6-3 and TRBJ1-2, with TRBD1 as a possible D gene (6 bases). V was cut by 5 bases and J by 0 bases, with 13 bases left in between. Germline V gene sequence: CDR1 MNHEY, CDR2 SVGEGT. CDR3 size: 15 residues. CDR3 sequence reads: CASSTDRPSNYGYTF. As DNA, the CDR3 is TGTGCCAGCAGTACTGACAGGCCTTCTAACTATGGCTACACCTTC.

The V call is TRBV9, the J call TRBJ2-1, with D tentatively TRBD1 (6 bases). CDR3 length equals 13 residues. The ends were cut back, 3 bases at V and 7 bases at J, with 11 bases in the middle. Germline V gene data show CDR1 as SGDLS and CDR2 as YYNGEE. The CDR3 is CASSARGDNEQFF. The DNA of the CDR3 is TGTGCCAGCAGCGCCAGGGGTGATAATGAGCAGTTCTTC.

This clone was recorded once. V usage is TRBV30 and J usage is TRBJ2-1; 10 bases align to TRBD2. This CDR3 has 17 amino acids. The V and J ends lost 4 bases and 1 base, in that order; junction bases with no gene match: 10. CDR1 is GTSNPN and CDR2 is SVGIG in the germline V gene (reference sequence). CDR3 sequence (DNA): TGTGCCTGGAACTCGGAAAGCGGGAGGGCTTCCTACAATGAGCAGTTCTTC. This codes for CAWNSESGRASYNEQFF. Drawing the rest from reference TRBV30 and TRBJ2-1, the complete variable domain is SQTIHQWPATLVQPVGSPLSLECTVEGTSNPNLYWYRQAAGRGLQLLFYSVGIGQISSEVPQNLSASRPQDRQFILSSKKLLLSDSGFYLCAWNSESGRASYNEQFFGPGTRLTVL.

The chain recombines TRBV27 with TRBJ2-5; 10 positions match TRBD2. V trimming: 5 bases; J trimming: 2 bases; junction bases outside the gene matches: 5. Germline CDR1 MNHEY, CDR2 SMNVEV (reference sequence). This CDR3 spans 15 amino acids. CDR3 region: CASSPLLAGQETQYF. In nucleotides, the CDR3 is TGTGCCAGCAGTCCCCTACTAGCGGGACAAGAGACCCAGTACTTC.

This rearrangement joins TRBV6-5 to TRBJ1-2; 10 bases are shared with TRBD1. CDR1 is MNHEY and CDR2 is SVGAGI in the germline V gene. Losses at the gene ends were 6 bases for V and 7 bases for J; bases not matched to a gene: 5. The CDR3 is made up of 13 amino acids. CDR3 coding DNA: TGTGCCAGCAGAGAGACAGGGGGCGGTGGCTACACCTTC. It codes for CASRETGGGGYTF.

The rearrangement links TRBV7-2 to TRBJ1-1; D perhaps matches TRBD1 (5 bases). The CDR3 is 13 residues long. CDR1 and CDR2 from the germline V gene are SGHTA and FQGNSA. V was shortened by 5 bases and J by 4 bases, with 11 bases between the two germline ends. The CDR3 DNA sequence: TGTGCCAGCAGCGCCTCGGGGGGCACTGAAGCTTTCTTT. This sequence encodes CASSASGGTEAFF.

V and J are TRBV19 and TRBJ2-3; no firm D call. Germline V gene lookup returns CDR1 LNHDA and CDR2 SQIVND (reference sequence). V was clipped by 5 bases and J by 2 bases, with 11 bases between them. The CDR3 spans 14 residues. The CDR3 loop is CASSSTFLTDTQYF. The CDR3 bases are TGTGCCAGTAGTTCGACATTTCTCACAGATACGCAGTATTTT.

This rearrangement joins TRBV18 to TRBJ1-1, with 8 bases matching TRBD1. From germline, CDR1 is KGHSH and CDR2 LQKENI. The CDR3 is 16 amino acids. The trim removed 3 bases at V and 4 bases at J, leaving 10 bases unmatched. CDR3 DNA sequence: TGTGCCAGCTCACCTCCCGGACAGGGCGGTGGCACTGAAGCTTTCTTT. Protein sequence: CASSPPGQGGGTEAFF.